The TCR beta chain described here comes from a study of identical twins. V dropped 4 bases and J dropped 2; count of bases not matched to a gene: 3. The CDR3 covers 15 residues. CDR1 and CDR2 (germline): LGHDT, YNNKEL (reference sequence). At least ten counts were recorded for this clonotype. Each CDR3 protein gets one entry after TCRdb re-called the 5' RACE reads with MiXCR. This sample has approximately 220,000 distinct CDR3 sequences; approximately 8.3% occur once, and the top ten carry 1.9%. This sample was also put to use in a study of yellow fever vaccine responses in identical twins.

This chain links TRBV3-1 with TRBJ2-5; TRBD2 matches at 11 bases. Material for sequencing was memory (CD45RO+) T cells sorted from blood. This clonotype was sampled from a woman under 30 in good health. This CDR3 is CASSPGLAEQETQYF. Here the CDR3 DNA reads TGTGCCAGCAGCCCGGGACTAGCGGAACAAGAGACCCAGTACTTC.